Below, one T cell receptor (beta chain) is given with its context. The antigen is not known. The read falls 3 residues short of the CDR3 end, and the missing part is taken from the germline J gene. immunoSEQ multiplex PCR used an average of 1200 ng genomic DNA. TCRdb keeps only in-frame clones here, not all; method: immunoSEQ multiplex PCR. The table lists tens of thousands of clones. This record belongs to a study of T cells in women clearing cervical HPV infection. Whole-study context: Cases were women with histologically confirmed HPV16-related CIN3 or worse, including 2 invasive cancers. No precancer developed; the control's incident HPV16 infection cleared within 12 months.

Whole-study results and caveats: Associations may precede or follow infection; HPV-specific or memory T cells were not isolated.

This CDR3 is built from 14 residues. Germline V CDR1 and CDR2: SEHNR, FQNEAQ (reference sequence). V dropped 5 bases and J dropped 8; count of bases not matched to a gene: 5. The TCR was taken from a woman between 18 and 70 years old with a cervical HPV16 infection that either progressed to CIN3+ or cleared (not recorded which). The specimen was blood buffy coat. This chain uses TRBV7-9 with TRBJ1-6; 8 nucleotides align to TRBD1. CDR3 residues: CASSQGTGDSPLHF. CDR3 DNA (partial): TGTGCCAGCAGCCAAGGGACAGGTGATTCACCC.